The entry below describes one T cell receptor (beta chain). Its target is unknown. The CDR3 is 19 amino acids. Germline V gene lookup returns CDR1 SGHTA and CDR2 FQGNSA. With V trimmed by 10 bases and J by 2 bases, 15 bases remained unmatched. Reverse transcription of about 0.45 to 1 ug RNA was carried out with random hexamers. Multiplex immunoSEQ PCR targeted 54 Vbeta and 13 Jbeta TCR beta segments. TCRdb used MiXCR to reprocess the immunoSEQ multiplex PCR reads, holding one entry per CDR3 protein. The top ten clones hold less than 0.085% of a sample with about 140,000 distinct CDR3 sequences, approximately 95% of them seen once. This sample was included in a study of CD8 T cells in Susac syndrome. Study findings and constraints: Susac syndrome CD4+ T cell repertoires showed no clonal expansion.

TEMRA cells were FACS-enriched, unlike CD8+ and CD4+ T cells, which were negatively isolated. Sample: CD4+ T cells from PBMCs. The V call is TRBV7-2, the J call TRBJ2-6; 12 positions match TRBD1. The clonotype comes from a human donor with Susac syndrome. CDR3 protein: CANKPVGDRGLAGANVLTF. CDR3 nucleotides: TGTGCCAACAAACCCGTGGGGGACAGGGGGCTCGCTGGGGCCAACGTCCTGACTTTC. Using reference TRBV7-2 and TRBJ2-6 for the parts outside the CDR3, the full variable domain is GAGVSQSPSNKVTEKGKDVELRCDPISGHTALYWYRQSLGQGLEFLIYFQGNSAPDKSGLPSDRFSAERTGGSVSTLTIQRTQQEDSAVYLCANKPVGDRGLAGANVLTFGAGSRLTVL.